Many counts were recorded for the clone carrying this T cell receptor beta chain. Its antigen is not identified. This sample is drawn from a study of T cells in Graves' hyperthyroidism and ophthalmopathy. Findings and caveats of the study: Stable hyperthyroidism was told apart from ophthalmopathy by a model built on 13 V-J features.

The source material, RNA transcripts, was used to amplify TCR beta CDR3 regions. In the first-round RT-PCR of the TCR CDR3, the HTBI primer set was used. TCRdb ran MiXCR on the multiplex PCR reads and lists one entry per CDR3 protein. The sample lists 530,000 or so distinct CDR3 sequences; about 15% were seen once. A NOSPECS grade of at least 4, a Clinical Activity Score of at least 3 and duration under 3 months were recorded in ophthalmopathy patients. Germline loops: CDR1 MDHEN, CDR2 SYDVKM. The CDR3 runs to 12 residues. Trimming removed 4 bases at V and 0 bases at J, with 3 bases between. The gene calls are TRBV28 and TRBJ2-5; D is uncertain. Specimen: blood. This receptor was taken from a woman aged 18-35 years with Graves' ophthalmopathy. In DNA, the CDR3 is TGTGCCAGCAGTTCGTACCAAGAGACCCAGTACTTC. Residues: CASSSYQETQYF.